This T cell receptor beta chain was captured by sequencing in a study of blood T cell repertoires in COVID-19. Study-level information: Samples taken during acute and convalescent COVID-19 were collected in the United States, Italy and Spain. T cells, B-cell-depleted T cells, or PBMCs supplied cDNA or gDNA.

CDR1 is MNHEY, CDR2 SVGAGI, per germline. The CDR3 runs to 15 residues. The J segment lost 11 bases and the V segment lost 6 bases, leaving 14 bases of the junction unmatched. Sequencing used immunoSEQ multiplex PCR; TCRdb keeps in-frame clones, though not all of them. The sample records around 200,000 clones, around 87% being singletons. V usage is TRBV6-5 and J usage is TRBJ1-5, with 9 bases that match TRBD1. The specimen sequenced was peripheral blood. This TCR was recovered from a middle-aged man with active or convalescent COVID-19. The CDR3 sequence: CASSARQGDFWSQHF. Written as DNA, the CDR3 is TGTGCCAGCAGCGCTCGACAGGGGGACTTTTGGTCCCAGCATTTT.